The clone carrying this T cell receptor (beta chain) was observed once. These data belong to a study of T cells in tuberculosis. About the research overall: Sequenced TCRs come from CD1B-GMM tetramer-binding T cells. IGRA-negative adolescents, IGRA-positive adolescents with latent tuberculosis and adults with active tuberculosis formed this South African cohort.

Measured with immunoSEQ multiplex PCR; TCRdb has only the in-frame clones, and not every one. Here the sample spans 35,000 to 50,000 clones, less than 95% being singletons. Trimming removed 1 base from V and 7 bases from J, with 16 bases in between. This CDR3 is built from 15 residues. Germline V CDR1 and CDR2: SGHVS, FQNEAQ. The source material was PBMCs. The chain uses TRBV7-8 and TRBJ1-1, with TRBD1 as a possible D gene (6 bases). The sequence derives from a donor aged 10-35 years with latent tuberculosis or without tuberculosis infection. Some clones in this sample may be carry-over from other donors' samples. The CDR3 DNA sequence: TGTGCCAGCAGCTTAGTTACGGAGAAGGGGGTTGAAGCTTTCTTT. It encodes CASSLVTEKGVEAFF. The variable domain in full, with the rest retrieved from reference TRBV7-8 and TRBJ1-1, is GAGVSQSPRYKVAKRGQDVALRCDPISGHVSLFWYQQALGQGPEFLTYFQNEAQLDKSGLPSDRFFAERPEGSVSTLKIQRTQQEDSAVYLCASSLVTEKGVEAFFGQGTRLTVV.